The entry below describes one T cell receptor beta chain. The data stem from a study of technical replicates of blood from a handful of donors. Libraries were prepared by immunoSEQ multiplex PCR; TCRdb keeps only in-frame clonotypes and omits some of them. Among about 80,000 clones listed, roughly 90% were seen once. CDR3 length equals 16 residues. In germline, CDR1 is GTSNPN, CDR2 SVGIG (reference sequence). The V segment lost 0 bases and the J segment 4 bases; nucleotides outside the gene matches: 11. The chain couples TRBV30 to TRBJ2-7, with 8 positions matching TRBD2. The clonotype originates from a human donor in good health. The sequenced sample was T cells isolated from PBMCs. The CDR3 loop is CAWSVPAGGALYEQYF. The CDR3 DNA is TGTGCCTGGAGTGTACCGGCGGGAGGAGCTTTGTACGAGCAGTACTTC.